This TCR beta chain was identified in a study of T cell responses to AZD1222 COVID-19 vaccine. Study-wide background: Analyses pooled second doses at about 4 or about 12 weeks. Study results and caveats: Across spike, vaccine-associated CD4 TCRs were found, dominant at 160-218 and 743-854. The reported proportion of spike-specific TCRs targeting unmutated variant regions was nearly half. White British ancestry dominated among donors, who included more females, and clonal diversity was possibly underestimated.

TCRdb's copy holds only in-frame clones and misses some; the assay was immunoSEQ multiplex PCR. The data contain more than 95,000 clones, 87% of them singletons. As for this clone: The antigen is unknown.

The germline gives CDR1 MNHEY, CDR2 SVGAGI. After removal of 0 bases from V and 12 bases from J, the junction contained 5 bases not matched to a gene. The length of the CDR3 is 13 residues. The sequencing here drew on peripheral blood, taken on day 0 of AZD1222 vaccination. This clonotype originated in an adult in good health. The chain is built from TRBV6-5 and TRBJ2-1; 7 nucleotides match TRBD2. CDR3 sequence reads: CASSYSRLAMQFF. In nucleotides, the CDR3 is TGTGCCAGCAGTTACTCGAGACTAGCCATGCAGTTCTTC.